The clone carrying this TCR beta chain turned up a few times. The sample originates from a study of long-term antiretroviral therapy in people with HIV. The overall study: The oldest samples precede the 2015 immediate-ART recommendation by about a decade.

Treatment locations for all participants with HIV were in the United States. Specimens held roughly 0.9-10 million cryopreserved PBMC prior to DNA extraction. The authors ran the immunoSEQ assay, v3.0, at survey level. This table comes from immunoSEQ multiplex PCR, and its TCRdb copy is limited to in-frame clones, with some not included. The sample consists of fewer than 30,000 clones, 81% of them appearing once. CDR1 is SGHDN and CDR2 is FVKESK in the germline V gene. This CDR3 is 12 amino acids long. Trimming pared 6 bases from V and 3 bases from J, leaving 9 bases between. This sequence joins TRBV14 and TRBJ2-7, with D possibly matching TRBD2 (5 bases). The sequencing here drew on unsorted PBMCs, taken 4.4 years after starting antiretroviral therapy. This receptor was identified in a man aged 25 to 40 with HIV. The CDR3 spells CASSRSVYEQYF. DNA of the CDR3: TGTGCCAGCAGTCGTAGCGTCTACGAGCAGTACTTC.